This T cell receptor (beta chain) was sequenced for a study of CD8 T cells in ankylosing spondylitis. General study results and limits: Disease-linked clones were reportedly significantly enriched in matched ankylosing spondylitis synovial fluid. Earlier literature documents some of the motif variants in reactive arthritis synovial fluid and blood.

With respect to this clonotype: Its antigen is not identified. One junction end does not reproduce the germline sequence, and a read error may be involved.

It was by quantitative 5'-RACE with molecular barcodes that TCR beta libraries were made. TCRdb passed the 5' RACE reads through MiXCR, listing each CDR3 protein once. The sample has about 340,000 distinct CDR3 sequences, approximately 22% seen once. The V gene's germline CDR1 is MNHNS and CDR2 SASEGT. There are 15 residues in the CDR3. The chain uses TRBV6-1 and TRBJ1-5; D is possibly TRBD1 (6 bases). The sequence was obtained from a male donor with ankylosing spondylitis or in good health (not recorded which). Sequenced material: blood, either unsorted or a sorted T cell fraction (not recorded which). The CDR3 reads CASREDRNSNQPQHF. The CDR3 region has the DNA TGTGCCAGCAGAGAAGACAGGAATAGCAATCAGCCCCAGCATTTT.